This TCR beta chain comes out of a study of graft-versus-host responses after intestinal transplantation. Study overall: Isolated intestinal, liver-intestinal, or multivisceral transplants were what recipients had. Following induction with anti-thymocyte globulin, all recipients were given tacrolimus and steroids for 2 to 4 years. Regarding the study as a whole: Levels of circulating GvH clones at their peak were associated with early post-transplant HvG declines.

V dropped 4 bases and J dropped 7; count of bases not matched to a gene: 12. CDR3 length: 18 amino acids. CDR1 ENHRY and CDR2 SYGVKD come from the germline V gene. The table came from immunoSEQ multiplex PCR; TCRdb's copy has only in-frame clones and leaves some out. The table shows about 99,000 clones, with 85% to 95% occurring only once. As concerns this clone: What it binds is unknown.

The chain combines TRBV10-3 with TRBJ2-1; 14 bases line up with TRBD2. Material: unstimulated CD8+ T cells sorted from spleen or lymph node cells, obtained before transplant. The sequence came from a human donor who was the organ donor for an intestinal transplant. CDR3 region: CAISATRLAGGPSNEQFF. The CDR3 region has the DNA TGTGCCATCAGTGCGACAAGACTAGCGGGGGGGCCTTCAAATGAGCAGTTCTTC.